The 27 T cell receptor beta chains below all came from one sample that was sequenced in a study of cytomegalovirus exposure and HLA in healthy donors. In the PCR, 60 Vbeta and 13 Jbeta primers were used. Here immunoSEQ multiplex PCR was the method, and the copy in TCRdb shows in-frame clones only, minus some. The table includes 100,000 or so clones, approximately 76% detected once. The material sequenced was PBMCs. Receptor source: a man younger than 40 in good health and CMV-seropositive.

The J gene is TRBJ1-4, the V gene TRBV30; maybe TRBD1 (6 bases). The V gene lost 4 bases and the J gene lost 8 bases, with 11 bases spanning the gap. The CDR3 runs 12 residues. The V gene's germline CDR1 is GTSNPN and CDR2 SVGIG (reference sequence). CDR3 sequence: CAWNRVGEKLFF. DNA for the CDR3: TGTGCCTGGAACAGGGTGGGAGAAAAACTGTTTTTT.

The chain combines TRBV9 with TRBJ1-1, with D maybe TRBD1 (5 bases). The CDR3 has 13 residues. Trimming removed 4 bases at V and 8 bases at J, with 15 bases between. Per germline, CDR1 SGDLS and CDR2 YYNGEE. CDR3 region: CASSFTIGGEAFF. CDR3 nucleotides: TGTGCCAGCAGCTTTACGATCGGGGGAGAAGCTTTCTTT.

The J gene is TRBJ2-1, the V gene TRBV7-2; tentatively, D is TRBD2 (6 bases). CDR3 length: 16 amino acids. The germline gives CDR1 SGHTA, CDR2 FQGNSA. V dropped 4 bases and J dropped 4 bases, with 17 bases sitting between them. CDR3 sequence reads: CASSSVVGLYYNEQFF. The CDR3 DNA sequence: TGTGCCAGCAGCTCAGTTGTGGGACTTTATTACAATGAGCAGTTCTTC.

This clone was detected a few times. The chain recombines TRBV23-1 with TRBJ2-2; 8 bases match TRBD1. TRBV23-1 is an open reading frame, and its role is uncertain. This CDR3 is 18 amino acids long. V gave up 0 bases and J gave up 1 base; unmatched junction bases: 7. This CDR3 is CASSQSARGRLNTGELFF. The DNA for the CDR3 is TGCGCCAGCAGTCAATCGGCCAGGGGGCGACTGAACACCGGGGAGCTGTTTTTT.

This sequence joins TRBV18 and TRBJ2-5; the D is unclear. Per the germline V gene, CDR1 is KGHSH and CDR2 is LQKENI. Trimming pared 4 bases from V and 5 bases from J, leaving 17 bases between. There are 15 residues in the CDR3. The CDR3 loop is CASSLRPQPRETQYF. The CDR3 DNA sequence: TGTGCCAGCTCACTCCGCCCTCAACCACGGGAGACCCAGTACTTC.

The rearrangement uses TRBV29-1 and TRBJ2-1; 10 nucleotides agree with TRBD1. V trimming: 4 bases; J trimming: 5 bases; junction bases outside the gene matches: 8. The CDR3 contains 15 residues. In germline, CDR1 is SQVTM, CDR2 ANQGSEA. This CDR3 reads CSVGRQGASDNEQFF. The CDR3 DNA reads as TGCAGCGTTGGAAGACAGGGGGCTAGCGACAATGAGCAGTTCTTC.

V is TRBV9 and J is TRBJ1-5; D perhaps matches TRBD1 (5 bases). The CDR3 covers 15 residues. Germline-derived CDR1 and CDR2 are SGDLS and YYNGEE. Between the trimmed V and J ends, which lost 0 bases and 5 bases, there was a span of 12 bases. CDR3 coding DNA: TGTGCCAGCAGCGTAGTCGGTAAAGGGGATCAGCCCCAGCATTTT. Translation gives CASSVVGKGDQPQHF.

This chain uses TRBV30 with TRBJ2-1; D unresolved. This CDR3 contains 11 residues. Trimming left V 5 bases short and J 6 bases short, with 8 bases between. Per germline, CDR1 GTSNPN and CDR2 SVGIG (reference sequence). CDR3 coding DNA: TGTGCCTGGGGTTACGGCAATGAGCAGTTCTTC. Translated: CAWGYGNEQFF.

This clone was counted only a few times. The chain links TRBV11-2 to TRBJ2-2; possible D gene TRBD1, 5 bases. The CDR3 covers 12 residues. Deletions cut 1 base from V and 8 bases from J, with 5 bases between. Germline V CDR1 and CDR2: SGHAT, FQNNGV. The chain's CDR3 is CASSLGTGELFF. CDR3 nucleotides: TGTGCCAGCAGCTTAGGGACAGGGGAGCTGTTTTTT.

This clone was counted a single time. The chain employs TRBV9 and TRBJ2-1; D is possibly TRBD2 (6 bases). Per the germline V gene, CDR1 is SGDLS and CDR2 is YYNGEE. This CDR3 spans 15 amino acids. The V and J ends lost 2 bases and 2 bases respectively, with 11 bases between them. CDR3 nucleotide sequence: TGTGCCAGCAGCGTGAGCGGGTCGGCCTACAATGAGCAGTTCTTC. This codes for CASSVSGSAYNEQFF.

This chain connects TRBV15 to TRBJ1-2, with 10 bases lining up with TRBD1. Trimming at V came to 1 base and at J to 8 bases, leaving 7 bases not matched to a gene. CDR1 is LNHNV, CDR2 YYDKDF, per germline (reference sequence). The CDR3 is made up of 15 amino acids. The DNA for the CDR3 is TGTGCCACCAGCAGAGTCCGGGACAGGGGAACCGGCTACACCTTC. Translating gives CATSRVRDRGTGYTF.

The chain is built from TRBV9 and TRBJ2-5, with D possibly matching TRBD2 (7 bases). V was pared by 3 bases and J by 0 bases, with 12 bases between. This CDR3 contains 15 residues. Germline loops: CDR1 SGDLS, CDR2 YYNGEE. CDR3 sequence reads: CASSGGGGNQETQYF. In nucleotides, the CDR3 is TGTGCCAGCAGCGGAGGGGGGGGCAACCAAGAGACCCAGTACTTC.

The chain combines TRBV14 with TRBJ2-1, with a weak D call TRBD1 (5 bases). The CDR3 totals 13 residues. V lost 4 bases, J lost 4 bases, and 8 bases lay in between. CDR1 is SGHDN, CDR2 FVKESK, per germline. This chain's CDR3 is CASSLDIYNEQFF. The CDR3 DNA sequence: TGTGCCAGCAGCCTGGACATTTACAATGAGCAGTTCTTC.

V usage is TRBV25-1 and J usage is TRBJ1-2; D is unclear. The CDR3 contains 16 residues. V gave up 3 bases and J gave up 0 bases, with 14 bases separating them. The germline gives CDR1 MGHDK, CDR2 SYGVNS. DNA of the CDR3: TGTGCCAGCAGTGAGGCCGGGGTCCCCACTAACTATGGCTACACCTTC. Its protein is CASSEAGVPTNYGYTF.

The chain is built from TRBV4-1 and TRBJ1-3, with D unresolved. Germline assignment: CDR1 MGHRA and CDR2 YSYEKL. Trimming removed 1 base from V and 4 bases from J, with 8 bases in between. The CDR3 runs to 14 residues. The DNA of the CDR3 is TGCGCCAGCAGCCAAGGGAGTGCGGGAAACACCATATATTTT. Protein product: CASSQGSAGNTIYF.

This sequence joins TRBV5-1 and TRBJ2-1; 8 nucleotides agree with TRBD1. The CDR3 spans 14 residues. Unmatched junction bases numbered 8, after V lost 2 bases and J lost 10 bases. Looked up from germline, CDR1 is SGHRS and CDR2 is YFSETQ. CDR3 bases: TGCGCCAGCAGCTTTGGACAGGGATTGTACGAGCAGTTCTTC. This gives the protein CASSFGQGLYEQFF.

The CDR3 DNA follows: TGCGCCAGCAGTCAATCGACGACAGGATCTAAAGAGACCCAGTACTTC. It specifies CASSQSTTGSKETQYF. The chain links TRBV23-1 to TRBJ2-5; D is perhaps TRBD1 (6 bases). TRBV23-1 is an open reading frame whose function is uncertain. The V and J ends lost 0 bases and 3 bases respectively, with 14 bases between them. The CDR3 covers 16 residues.

The genes are TRBV6-5 and TRBJ2-3, with D possibly being TRBD2 (6 bases). CDR3 length: 15 residues. In germline, CDR1 is MNHEY, CDR2 SVGAGI. The germline V and J ends were trimmed by 2 bases and 5 bases, with 14 bases remaining between them. The CDR3 DNA reads as TGTGCCAGCAGTTACACTGGAGGGTTCCGAGATACGCAGTATTTT. Translating gives CASSYTGGFRDTQYF.

The count of this clone is one. V is TRBV5-1 and J is TRBJ2-3; 7 positions agree with TRBD1. With 4 bases clipped from V and 1 base from J, the junction kept 6 bases outside the gene matches. Germline V gene lookup returns CDR1 SGHRS and CDR2 YFSETQ. CDR3 size: 15 residues. The chain's CDR3 is CASSQSGTGTDTQYF. CDR3 sequence (DNA): TGCGCCAGCAGCCAATCCGGGACAGGCACAGATACGCAGTATTTT.

This clone was observed once. The rearrangement uses TRBV9 and TRBJ1-5, with 9 positions matching TRBD1. The germline V gene has CDR1 SGDLS and CDR2 YYNGEE. CDR3 length: 14 amino acids. Unmatched junction bases numbered 3, after V lost 4 bases and J lost 4 bases. The CDR3 DNA reads as TGTGCCAGCAGCACAGGGACAGGGAATCAGCCCCAGCATTTT. Protein sequence: CASSTGTGNQPQHF.

The rearrangement joins TRBV7-9 to TRBJ2-1, with 8 positions matching TRBD2. Germline assignment: CDR1 SEHNR and CDR2 FQNEAQ (reference sequence). The CDR3 covers 16 residues. Trimming removed 5 bases from V and 4 bases from J; junction bases left unmatched: 10. DNA of the CDR3: TGTGCCAGCAGCGCGTATCTAGCGGGTACGTACAATGAGCAGTTCTTC. Translation gives CASSAYLAGTYNEQFF.

The V gene is TRBV6-4, the J gene TRBJ1-5, with D maybe TRBD1 (5 bases). The V and J ends lost 3 bases and 4 bases respectively, with 7 bases between them. The CDR3 is 13 residues long. CDR1 and CDR2 (germline): MRHNA, SNTAGT. The CDR3 bases are TGTGCCAGCAGTGAACAGGATAATCAGCCCCAGCATTTT. The encoded protein is CASSEQDNQPQHF.

The rearrangement links TRBV2 to TRBJ1-1, with D unclear. CDR1 is SNHLY, CDR2 FYNNEI, per germline. V was cut by 2 bases and J by 9 bases, with 7 bases left in between. This CDR3 comprises 11 residues. The CDR3 sequence is CASSEYGKAFF. In DNA, the CDR3 is TGTGCCAGCAGTGAATACGGGAAAGCTTTCTTT.

The V and J genes are TRBV12-5 and TRBJ1-6; D is unresolved. This CDR3 region has 17 residues. Germline loops: CDR1 LGHNT, CDR2 FRNRAP. Trimming took 0 bases from V and 0 from J, leaving 9 bases between them. The chain's CDR3 is CASGLVLGSSYNSPLHF. The CDR3 bases are TGTGCTAGTGGTTTGGTTCTAGGGAGCTCCTATAATTCACCCCTCCACTTT.

This chain links TRBV29-1 with TRBJ1-1; D is perhaps TRBD1 (6 bases). In germline, CDR1 is SQVTM, CDR2 ANQGSEA. The length of the CDR3 is 10 residues. V was shortened by 7 bases and J by 8 bases, with 11 bases between the two germline ends. The CDR3 is CSAGQGEAFF. For the CDR3, the DNA is TGCAGCGCAGGGCAGGGGGAAGCTTTCTTT.

The chain recombines TRBV5-1 with TRBJ2-5; 12 bases match TRBD2. Germline lookup yields CDR1 SGHRS and CDR2 YFSETQ. The V segment lost 4 bases and the J segment 7 bases; nucleotides outside the gene matches: 8. CDR3 length: 15 residues. The CDR3 spells CASSLLAGGSGTQYF. The CDR3 nucleotides read TGCGCCAGCAGCCTACTAGCGGGGGGTTCCGGGACCCAGTACTTC.

This clone appeared once. The chain uses TRBV6-5 and TRBJ1-1, with 7 bases identical to TRBD1. From germline, CDR1 is MNHEY and CDR2 SVGAGI. Unmatched junction bases numbered 6, after V lost 6 bases and J lost 2 bases. This CDR3 comprises 14 residues. The chain's CDR3 is CASSRQGGNTEAFF. The CDR3 DNA reads as TGTGCCAGCAGCAGACAGGGTGGAAACACTGAAGCTTTCTTT.